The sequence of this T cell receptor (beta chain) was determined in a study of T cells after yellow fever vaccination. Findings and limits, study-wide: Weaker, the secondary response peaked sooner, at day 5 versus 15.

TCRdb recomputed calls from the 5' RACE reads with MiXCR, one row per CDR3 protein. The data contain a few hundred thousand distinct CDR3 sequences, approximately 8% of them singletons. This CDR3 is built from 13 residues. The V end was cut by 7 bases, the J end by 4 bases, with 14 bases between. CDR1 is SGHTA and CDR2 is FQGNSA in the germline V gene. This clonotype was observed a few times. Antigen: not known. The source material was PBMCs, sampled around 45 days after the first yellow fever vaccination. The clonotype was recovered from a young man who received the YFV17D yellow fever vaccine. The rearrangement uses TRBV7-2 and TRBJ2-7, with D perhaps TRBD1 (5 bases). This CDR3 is CASNPHPGYEQYF. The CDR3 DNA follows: TGTGCCAGCAACCCCCACCCAGGGTACGAGCAGTACTTC.